This is a list of T cell receptor beta chains from one sample in a study of regulatory T cells in long-lasting Graves disease. TCRdb independently ran MiXCR on the multiplex PCR reads; one entry per CDR3 protein. The profile shows 400,000 to 500,000 distinct CDR3 sequences, roughly 15% of them singletons. The same data also contributed to another study, on T cells in Graves' hyperthyroidism and ophthalmopathy.

The sample here was peripheral blood mononuclear cells (PBMCs), taken at new diagnosis, from a patient treated with antithyroid drugs. Receptors were obtained from a woman under 30 with Graves disease. CDR3s leave out the opening cysteine and the closing phenylalanine or tryptophan. The D gene is left open where the match is weak. Expanded clones get a size class; other rows say once, few or many, or leave the size out.

D | V | size | CDR3
TRBD2 | TRBV28 | many | ASRQREGYNEQF
. | TRBV7-2 | many | ASSLRQANTGELF
TRBD1 | TRBV6-1 | few | ASSIDRGLEAF
TRBD1 | TRBV4-2 | few | ASSLSPGQGVHEQY
. | TRBV29-1 | many | SVPLGTEAF
TRBD1 | TRBV5-1 | few | ASSPGFGTGVPDTQY
. | TRBV6-1 | many | ASSDRPDTEAF
. | TRBV12-3/TRBV12-4 | many | ASSLEGNYGYT
TRBD2 | TRBV20-1 | many | SADTSGTSGSGGRTDTQY
TRBD1 | TRBV6-1 | many | ASSPWDSHTEAF
. | TRBV20-1 | . | SARVSGANVLT
. | TRBV2 | many | ASSEGFGAGETQY
TRBD2 | TRBV7-2 | many | ASSLVGLAGVNEQF
. | TRBV20-1 | . | SARDLGADTQY
TRBD1 | TRBV5-1 | many | ASSLDHRQGITEAF
. | TRBV20-1 | . | GGASQSYEQY
TRBD1 | TRBV6-1 | many | ASSPTRGTGTYEQY
. | TRBV29-1 | . | SVDGTHEQF
TRBD2 | TRBV15 | . | ATNGLAGTTDTQY
. | TRBV14 | many | ASSQGGTSEAF
. | TRBV15 | few | ATSIPTGELF
TRBD2 | TRBV28 | few | ASIRRPSGKTNTGELF
. | TRBV20-1 | many | SASPTSRRYNEQF
. | TRBV2 | many | ASNPARGKTQY
TRBD1 | TRBV19 | . | ASSTHRGPGELF
. | TRBV12-3/TRBV12-4 | many | ASSLMASQGGGYT
. | TRBV28 | many | ASSSTGRSNTGELF
TRBD2 | TRBV29-1 | many | SVGTSGRERNEQF
. | TRBV20-1 | many | SARGPSWNSYEQY
. | TRBV28 | many | ASSLEGFSYEQY
TRBD2 | TRBV5-1 | few | ASSLGTSGYYEQY
. | TRBV20-1 | . | SAGEGGGGTEAF
. | TRBV11-2 | few | AWSDGSGYEQY
TRBD1 | TRBV7-6 | many | ASSLGTGTARGEQY
. | TRBV20-1 | . | SAPPRTAGSNEQF
. | TRBV6-1 | . | ASSTNLGESNQPQH
TRBD2 | TRBV20-1 | . | SARRPGGDEQY
. | TRBV25-1 | few | ASSGDRTDYNSPLH
. | TRBV28 | . | ASSHYAGELF
. | TRBV2 | . | ASSEFPGGELF
TRBD2 | TRBV20-1 | . | SASGMTSGSLDTQY
. | TRBV10-3 | few | AIGLEGYNEQF
TRBD1 | TRBV18 | few | ASSPTGDIYNEQF
TRBD2 | TRBV7-9 | . | ASSSPTSGGRARDEQF
. | TRBV6-1 | few | ASRPSSLDTQY
. | TRBV12-3/TRBV12-4 | many | ASRTDLNTQY
TRBD2 | TRBV20-1 | many | SAFLPFGTSGKGLDTQY
. | TRBV11-3 | many | ASSFRAETYNEQF
. | TRBV19 | few | ASSMSGRGTYEQY
. | TRBV9 | . | ASSPNTNQPQH
. | TRBV11-1 | many | ASSLARRGADEAF
TRBD1 | TRBV2 | . | ASSEAWGQLTETTGELF
. | TRBV11-2 | many | ASSLVQTDTDTQY
TRBD2 | TRBV28 | . | ASSFIGLAGNEQF
. | TRBV5-1 | few | ASSYLGGPLYEQY
TRBD1 | TRBV18 | many | ASSLKDRAGYT
TRBD1 | TRBV9 | . | ASSVDDRGVGDTQY
. | TRBV28 | many | ASSETRTQY
TRBD1 | TRBV9 | many | ASSVEGTASFEQY
TRBD2 | TRBV7-9 | . | ASSLSLAGVDNEQF